These 8 T cell receptor beta chains were sequenced from one sample in a study of blood T cell repertoires in COVID-19. Repertoires were generated with immunoSEQ multiplex PCR, while TCRdb's copy carries only in-frame clones and drops some. The table includes under 250,000 clones, approximately 86% detected once. The material sequenced was peripheral blood. The receptors were sampled from a middle-aged man with acute or convalescent COVID-19.

This chain uses TRBV2 with TRBJ1-5; TRBD1 matches 9 bases. Germline values: CDR1 SNHLY, CDR2 FYNNEI. V lost 8 bases and J lost 6; bases outside the gene matches: 5. The CDR3 spans 13 residues. CDR3 nucleotide sequence: TGTGCCAGCCTGGGACAGGGTGTTCAGCCCCAGCATTTT. Protein: CASLGQGVQPQHF.

The CDR3 region has the DNA TGTGCCAGCAGCTTAGGGGGTGCAGGACAAGGCGAAGTCTATGGCTACACCTTC. As protein: CASSLGGAGQGEVYGYTF. The V call is TRBV11-2, the J call TRBJ1-2, with D possibly being TRBD1 (5 bases). Germline V gives CDR1 SGHAT, CDR2 FQNNGV. The CDR3 runs 18 residues. The V end was cut by 1 base, the J end by 4 bases, with 22 bases between. Combining the CDR3 with reference TRBV11-2 and TRBJ1-2 gives the whole variable domain EAGVAQSPRYKIIEKRQSVAFWCNPISGHATLYWYQQILGQGPKLLIQFQNNGVVDDSQLPKDRFSAERLKGVDSTLKIQPAKLEDSAVYLCASSLGGAGQGEVYGYTFGSGTRLTVV.

V is TRBV11-1 and J is TRBJ2-7; D remains unclear. CDR1 is SGHAT and CDR2 is FQDESV in the germline V gene (reference sequence). Trimming removed 0 bases at V and 3 bases at J, with 6 bases between. The CDR3 spans 13 residues. CDR3 DNA: TGTGCCAGCAGCTTAGCTCCCCTCTACGAGCAGTACTTC. The encoded protein is CASSLAPLYEQYF. The whole variable domain, filled in from reference TRBV11-1 and TRBJ2-7, reads EAEVAQSPRYKITEKSQAVAFWCDPISGHATLYWYRQILGQGPELLVQFQDESVVDDSQLPKDRFSAERLKGVDSTLKIQPAELGDSAMYLCASSLAPLYEQYFGPGTRLTVT.

This clone was seen more than once but under ten times. The V call is TRBV10-2, the J call TRBJ2-2; 15 nucleotides agree with TRBD2. CDR1 and CDR2 (germline): WSHSY, SAAADI. V gave up 5 bases and J gave up 5 bases; unmatched junction bases: 3. The CDR3 consists of 16 residues. The DNA for the CDR3 is TGCGCCAGCAGTCTGGGACTAGCGGGAGGTACCGGGGAGCTGTTTTTT. It is translated as CASSLGLAGGTGELFF.

V and J are TRBV6-4 and TRBJ2-7; 7 nucleotides line up with TRBD1. The CDR3 is 13 residues long. The germline gives CDR1 MRHNA, CDR2 SNTAGT. Trimming cost V 2 bases and J 6 bases; bases outside gene matches: 4. This chain's CDR3 is CASSDQQGSEQYF. The CDR3 coding sequence is TGTGCCAGCAGTGACCAACAGGGGTCCGAGCAGTACTTC.

This chain links TRBV7-9 with TRBJ2-3, with D possibly being TRBD2 (5 bases). The germline CDR1 and CDR2 sequences are SEHNR and FQNEAQ (reference sequence). Trimming removed 8 bases at V and 4 bases at J, with 10 bases between. CDR3 size: 12 residues. CDR3 sequence (DNA): TGTGCCAGCTTACTAGGGTCAGATACGCAGTATTTT. Protein product: CASLLGSDTQYF.

The CDR3 here is CASSGPWGLGTDTQYF. As DNA, the CDR3 is TGTGCCAGCAGCGGGCCTTGGGGACTAGGGACAGATACGCAGTATTTT. The rearrangement links TRBV5-6 to TRBJ2-3; TRBD2 aligns across 8 bases. V was pared by 4 bases and J by 3 bases, with 10 bases of the junction left unmatched. Germline-derived CDR1 and CDR2 are SGHDT and YYEEEE. The CDR3 covers 16 residues. The full variable domain, in which reference TRBV5-6 and TRBJ2-3 provide the parts outside the CDR3, is DAGVTQSPTHLIKTRGQQVTLRCSPKSGHDTVSWYQQALGQGPQFIFQYYEEEERQRGNFPDRFSGHQFPNYSSELNVNALLLGDSALYLCASSGPWGLGTDTQYFGPGTRLTVL.

The V gene is TRBV30, the J gene TRBJ2-4, with D possibly TRBD2 on 5 matching bases. V lost 0 bases to trimming and J lost 9 bases, with 15 bases between them. The length of the CDR3 is 14 residues. CDR1 is GTSNPN and CDR2 is SVGIG in the germline V gene (reference sequence). The chain's CDR3 is CAWSVLVNSGIQYF. The DNA for the CDR3 is TGTGCCTGGAGTGTACTAGTGAACTCGGGCATTCAGTACTTC.